This T cell receptor beta chain was observed in a study of response to subunit inactivated influenza vaccine. At least ten counts were recorded for this clonotype. The CDR3 is made up of 15 amino acids. With V trimmed by 4 bases and J by 5 bases, 11 bases remained unmatched. Germline loops: CDR1 SGHKS, CDR2 YYEKEE (reference sequence). Each CDR3 protein gets one entry after TCRdb re-called the RT-PCR reads with MiXCR. The sample includes approximately 530,000 distinct CDR3 sequences, 7.5% to 8.5% of them seen just once. The V gene is TRBV5-5, the J gene TRBJ1-2; TRBD1 aligns across 7 bases. Specimen: PBMCs from blood, collected less than 30 months after vaccination. This sequence was found in a man aged 50 to 69 who received an inactivated influenza vaccine. This chain's CDR3 is CASSPRTGIPYGYTF. As DNA, the CDR3 is TGTGCCAGCAGCCCAAGGACAGGAATACCTTATGGCTACACCTTC.